This passage covers 29 T cell receptor beta chains from one sample sequenced in a study of blood T cell repertoires in COVID-19 (dated by TCRdb to 2018 to 2020). Library method: the immunoSEQ multiplex PCR assay. TCRdb's version of the immuneACCESS table is confined to in-frame rearrangements and falls short of the full clone set. An unresolved V gene accounts for under half of the shortfall where checked; the remainder is of unknown origin. The sample contains tens of thousands of clones, roughly 90% of them found a single time. The leading ten clones occupy 3.9% of the sample. Sequencing was carried out using peripheral blood. The receptors derive from a human donor in a cohort sampled during active COVID-19.

This chain connects TRBV27 to TRBJ1-1; 9 bases are a match to TRBD1. The CDR3 contains 14 residues. Looked up from germline, CDR1 is MNHEY and CDR2 is SMNVEV (reference sequence). The V and J ends lost 0 bases and 10 bases, in that order; junction bases with no gene match: 6. The CDR3 sequence is CASSLSGQGTVAFF. DNA of the CDR3: TGTGCCAGCAGTTTATCCGGACAGGGGACGGTAGCTTTCTTT.

J is TRBJ1-5 and V is TRBV28, with no clear D. This CDR3 spans 11 amino acids. Germline lookup yields CDR1 MDHEN and CDR2 SYDVKM. The CDR3, as DNA: TGTGCTACAAATAGCAATCAGCCCCAGCATTTT. Translating it yields CATNSNQPQHF.

The chain combines TRBV19 with TRBJ1-2, with TRBD1 matching 11 bases. The length of the CDR3 is 17 residues. V gave up 1 base and J gave up 7 bases; unmatched junction bases: 11. CDR1 LNHDA and CDR2 SQIVND come from the germline V gene (reference sequence). This CDR3 is CASSIAGTGGSGSGYTF. CDR3 DNA: TGTGCCAGTAGTATAGCCGGGACAGGGGGTAGCGGAAGTGGCTACACCTTC.

The V and J genes are TRBV27 and TRBJ2-7, with a tentative D call TRBD2 (5 bases). V lost 0 bases, J lost 3 bases, and 12 bases lay in between. The CDR3 covers 15 residues. Germline values: CDR1 MNHEY, CDR2 SMNVEV (reference sequence). The CDR3 nucleotides are TGTGCCAGCAGTTTATCGAATCCAGACTACTACGAGCAGTACTTC. Translation gives CASSLSNPDYYEQYF.

The chain is built from TRBV5-1 and TRBJ1-6; TRBD1 might be the D (5 bases). The germline gives CDR1 SGHRS, CDR2 YFSETQ. This CDR3 has 18 amino acids. Trimming removed 2 bases at V and 0 bases at J, with 15 bases between. This CDR3 reads CASSLSGTGSSYNSPLHF. CDR3 sequence (DNA): TGCGCCAGCAGCTTATCCGGGACTGGGAGCTCCTATAATTCACCCCTCCACTTT.

In this sample, this clone turned up once. The chain joins TRBV9 to TRBJ1-1, with D unresolved. This CDR3 is built from 12 residues. Germline CDR1 reads SGDLS; CDR2 reads YYNGEE. The germline V and J ends were trimmed by 7 bases and 1 base, with 8 bases remaining between them. The CDR3 sequence: CASGEGNTEAFF. The CDR3, as DNA: TGTGCCAGCGGGGAGGGGAACACTGAAGCTTTCTTT.

The rearrangement joins TRBV7-8 to TRBJ2-7, with 10 bases fitting TRBD1. J lost 2 bases, V lost 2 bases, and 6 bases had no gene match. Germline V gene data show CDR1 as SGHVS and CDR2 as FQNEAQ. The CDR3 sequence is 16 residues long. CDR3 in DNA: TGTGCCAGCAGCTTACAATGGACAGGGGGGCCCTACGAGCAGTACTTC. Protein product: CASSLQWTGGPYEQYF.

This sequence joins TRBV11-3 and TRBJ1-1; TRBD1 matches 7 bases. The CDR3 consists of 13 residues. With 5 bases clipped from V and 7 bases from J, the junction kept 7 bases outside the gene matches. The V gene's germline CDR1 is SGHNT and CDR2 YENEEA. In DNA, the CDR3 is TGTGCCAGCAGCGCACGGACAGGCCTTGAAGCTTTCTTT. Encoded protein: CASSARTGLEAFF. The whole variable domain, remainder taken from reference TRBV11-3 and TRBJ1-1, is EAGVVQSPRYKIIEKKQPVAFWCNPISGHNTLYWYLQNLGQGPELLIRYENEEAVDDSQLPKDRFSAERLKGVDSTLKIQPAELGDSAVYLCASSARTGLEAFFGQGTRLTVV.

The J gene is TRBJ2-3, the V gene TRBV19; 12 nucleotides match TRBD2. The V gene's germline CDR1 is LNHDA and CDR2 SQIVND (reference sequence). CDR3 length: 17 amino acids. V lost 4 bases, J lost 7 bases, and 12 bases stayed unmatched. CDR3 region: CASSTQYRTSGINTQYF. The DNA for the CDR3 is TGTGCCAGTAGTACTCAATATCGGACTAGCGGGATTAATACGCAGTATTTT.

The chain combines TRBV4-1 with TRBJ2-1; TRBD2 matches at 12 bases. The germline CDR1 and CDR2 sequences are MGHRA and YSYEKL. The CDR3 runs 17 residues. The V segment lost 3 bases and the J segment 9 bases; nucleotides outside the gene matches: 12. The CDR3 DNA sequence: TGCGCCAGCAGCCACCCTGCCCAGACTAGCGGGGGCCCTGAGCAGTTCTTC. Protein: CASSHPAQTSGGPEQFF.

The rearrangement links TRBV12-3 or TRBV12-4 to TRBJ2-7; 9 nucleotides agree with TRBD1. This CDR3 contains 13 residues. J gave up 3 bases and V 6 bases, and 3 bases lay outside the gene matches. The CDR3 DNA reads TGTGCCAGCAGCTGGACAGGGGTCTACGAGCAGTACTTC. This gives the protein CASSWTGVYEQYF.

CDR3 DNA sequence: TGTGCCAGCAGCGTAGGGACTAGTTCGGATGAGCAGTTCTTC. This translates into CASSVGTSSDEQFF. The chain employs TRBV9 and TRBJ2-1; the match to TRBD2 covers 7 bases. V shed 0 bases, J shed 8 bases, and the junction held 5 bases outside the gene matches. Germline V gene lookup returns CDR1 SGDLS and CDR2 YYNGEE. The CDR3 length is 14 residues.

V gene TRBV19 combines with J gene TRBJ1-1; tentative D call: TRBD1 (6 bases). Germline loops: CDR1 LNHDA, CDR2 SQIVND (reference sequence). This CDR3 region has 15 residues. V dropped 3 bases and J dropped 1 base, with 12 bases sitting between them. The CDR3 here is CASSMSGAPNTEAFF. In nucleotides, the CDR3 is TGTGCCAGTAGTATGTCAGGGGCTCCGAACACTGAAGCTTTCTTT.

The chain has TRBV5-4 and TRBJ1-1; D call uncertain. Between the trimmed V and J ends, which lost 3 bases and 0 bases, there was a span of 15 bases. CDR1 and CDR2 (germline): SGHNT, YYREEE (reference sequence). This CDR3 region has 16 residues. The CDR3 DNA reads as TGTGCCAGCAGCTCACATCACACGGGTCTGAACACTGAAGCTTTCTTT. It encodes CASSSHHTGLNTEAFF. The variable domain in full, completed from reference TRBV5-4 and TRBJ1-1, reads ETGVTQSPTHLIKTRGQQVTLRCSSQSGHNTVSWYQQALGQGPQFIFQYYREEENGRGNFPPRFSGLQFPNYSSELNVNALELDDSALYLCASSSHHTGLNTEAFFGQGTRLTVV.

The rearrangement links TRBV9 to TRBJ1-2; 7 positions match TRBD1. In germline, CDR1 is SGDLS, CDR2 YYNGEE. CDR3 size: 16 residues. V lost 3 bases and J lost 6; bases outside the gene matches: 14. This chain's CDR3 is CASSASGTPGGHGYTF. CDR3 coding DNA: TGTGCCAGCAGCGCATCCGGGACCCCAGGGGGTCATGGCTACACCTTC.

V gene TRBV5-4 combines with J gene TRBJ1-1; 8 positions agree with TRBD1. V shed 4 bases and J 10 bases; nucleotides not matched to a gene: 9. Germline assignment: CDR1 SGHNT and CDR2 YYREEE (reference sequence). The CDR3 consists of 13 residues. Here the CDR3 reads CASSPGTGNIAFF. CDR3 DNA sequence: TGTGCCAGCAGCCCCGGGACAGGCAACATAGCTTTCTTT.

Remarks on this clone: Other DNA sequences from this sample encode an identical CDR3 as well. CDR3 in amino acids: CASSRGTGELFF. The CDR3 region has the DNA TGTGCCAGCAGTAGAGGGACCGGGGAGCTGTTTTTT. V gene TRBV12-3 or TRBV12-4 combines with J gene TRBJ2-2; D is perhaps TRBD2 (5 bases). Trimming took off 5 bases at V and 5 bases at J, with 6 bases between the two ends. This CDR3 spans 12 amino acids.

This clone showed up just a few times. The chain joins TRBV5-1 to TRBJ1-2, with a possible D match to TRBD1 (6 bases). CDR3 length: 15 residues. Trimming took off 0 bases at V and 5 bases at J, with 14 bases between the two ends. Germline loops: CDR1 SGHRS, CDR2 YFSETQ. In DNA form, the CDR3 reads TGCGCCAGCAGCTTGGGGACAGTGGGGCCTTATGGCTACACCTTC. Amino acid sequence: CASSLGTVGPYGYTF.

The chain combines TRBV5-6 with TRBJ2-3, with TRBD2 identical over 10 bases. V lost 2 bases to trimming and J lost 4 bases; unmatched junction nucleotides: 4. From germline, CDR1 is SGHDT and CDR2 YYEEEE. The CDR3 spans 15 residues. The DNA of the CDR3 is TGTGCCAGCAGCTTCGGGACTAGCGAATCAGATACGCAGTATTTT. It is translated as CASSFGTSESDTQYF. Using reference TRBV5-6 and TRBJ2-3 for the parts outside the CDR3, the full variable domain is DAGVTQSPTHLIKTRGQQVTLRCSPKSGHDTVSWYQQALGQGPQFIFQYYEEEERQRGNFPDRFSGHQFPNYSSELNVNALLLGDSALYLCASSFGTSESDTQYFGPGTRLTVL.

This clone has just a few counts. The chain has TRBV5-1 and TRBJ1-5, with 7 bases lining up with TRBD1. The V gene end was trimmed by 0 bases and the J gene end by 3 bases; junction bases not matched to a gene: 9. Looked up from germline, CDR1 is SGHRS and CDR2 is YFSETQ. The CDR3 extends over 17 amino acids. CDR3 protein: CASSLGADRDNNQPQHF. CDR3 sequence (DNA): TGCGCCAGCAGCTTGGGGGCCGACAGGGATAACAATCAGCCCCAGCATTTT.

The V and J genes are TRBV7-8 and TRBJ2-5, with D tentatively TRBD1 (6 bases). Per germline, CDR1 SGHVS and CDR2 FQNEAQ. V shed 2 bases and J shed 2 bases, with 15 bases lying between them. The CDR3 contains 16 residues. As DNA, the CDR3 is TGTGCCAGCAGCTTATCGTGGGGGCAGAGTCAAGAGACCCAGTACTTC. This gives the protein CASSLSWGQSQETQYF.

The V and J genes are TRBV6-5 and TRBJ1-1; D possibly corresponds to TRBD1 (6 bases). With 5 bases removed from V and 7 bases from J, the gap between germline ends came to 11 bases. This CDR3 spans 12 amino acids. Per germline, CDR1 MNHEY and CDR2 SVGAGI. The CDR3 DNA follows: TGTGCCAGCAGTACAGGGTCTCTTGAAGCTTTCTTT. Protein sequence: CASSTGSLEAFF.

V and J are TRBV19 and TRBJ2-7; perhaps TRBD1 as D (6 bases). This CDR3 is built from 14 residues. The V end lost 3 bases, the J end lost 2 bases, and 11 bases lay between the germline ends. Per the germline V gene, CDR1 is LNHDA and CDR2 is SQIVND (reference sequence). CDR3 DNA sequence: TGTGCCAGTAGTATTAGGGACAAGGCCTACGAGCAGTACTTC. Its translation: CASSIRDKAYEQYF.

The chain links TRBV5-6 to TRBJ2-2; TRBD1 matches at 8 bases. V shed 4 bases, J shed 4 bases, and the junction held 6 bases outside the gene matches. The germline V gene encodes CDR1 SGHDT and CDR2 YYEEEE. The CDR3 loop spans 15 amino acids. Here the CDR3 reads CASSQTGESTGELFF. The DNA for the CDR3 is TGTGCCAGCAGCCAGACAGGGGAGAGCACCGGGGAGCTGTTTTTT. The variable domain in full, with the rest retrieved from reference TRBV5-6 and TRBJ2-2, is DAGVTQSPTHLIKTRGQQVTLRCSPKSGHDTVSWYQQALGQGPQFIFQYYEEEERQRGNFPDRFSGHQFPNYSSELNVNALLLGDSALYLCASSQTGESTGELFFGEGSRLTVL.

The sample holds one count of this clone. The chain links TRBV6-5 to TRBJ2-7, with 8 nucleotides matching TRBD2. The CDR3 runs 14 residues. Per the germline V gene, CDR1 is MNHEY and CDR2 is SVGAGI. V trimming: 6 bases; J trimming: 5 bases; junction bases outside the gene matches: 9. The CDR3 nucleotides read TGTGCCAGCAGGTTCCCGGGGGGGGACAACGAGCAGTACTTC. Its protein product is CASRFPGGDNEQYF.

The CDR3 is CASSHGTGQFF. In DNA, the CDR3 is TGTGCCAGCAGTCACGGGACTGGGCAGTTCTTC. This chain uses TRBV11-3 with TRBJ2-1; D is perhaps TRBD2 (6 bases). Germline V lookup: CDR1 SGHNT, CDR2 YENEEA. Trimming shortened V by 6 bases and J by 12 bases, and 12 bases separated the two germline ends. CDR3 length equals 11 residues.

J is TRBJ1-1 and V is TRBV10-3; possible D gene TRBD1, 6 bases. V was pared by 3 bases and J by 3 bases, with 14 bases between. Germline V CDR1 and CDR2: ENHRY, SYGVKD. CDR3 length: 15 amino acids. CDR3 in DNA: TGTGCCATCAGTGACCCTGAGGGGGTGGACACTGAAGCTTTCTTT. The encoded protein is CAISDPEGVDTEAFF.

CDR3 bases: TGTGCCAGCAGTTATCCAGGACAGGGCTCCTACGAGCAGTACTTC. It codes for CASSYPGQGSYEQYF. The chain couples TRBV11-2 to TRBJ2-7, with 8 positions matching TRBD1. CDR3 length equals 15 residues. V gave up 6 bases and J gave up 0 bases; unmatched junction bases: 7. Germline loops: CDR1 SGHAT, CDR2 FQNNGV.

This chain links TRBV7-9 with TRBJ1-4; D not resolved. This CDR3 region has 14 residues. V shed 3 bases and J shed 5 bases, with 10 bases lying between them. CDR1 is SEHNR, CDR2 FQNEAQ, per germline (reference sequence). CDR3 in DNA: TGTGCCAGCAGCTTTACCGGGAGAAATGAAAAACTGTTTTTT. Its protein product is CASSFTGRNEKLFF.